This T cell receptor beta chain is drawn from a study of response to subunit inactivated influenza vaccine (dated by TCRdb to the late 2010s). Broadly, across the study: Deep quantitative profiling of the T cell receptor repertoire was used in the study to follow responses to a trivalent subunit inactivated influenza vaccine.

To prepare the library, RT-PCR was applied. The instrument was an Illumina HiSeq 2500. TCRdb reran the public reads through fastp at Q25 and MiXCR, keeping productive beta chains. Every distinct CDR3 protein forms one entry, paired with its most common genes and DNA. The sample profile shows 560,000 or so distinct CDR3 sequences; around 8% of them were found once. The ten largest make up 10% to 15% of the sample. General conclusions and limits of the study: It was suggested by the authors that each seasonal influenza vaccination may recruit only a limited number of new T cells.

V drops 3 bases and J drops 3 bases, leaving 19 bases in between. CDR1 ENHRY and CDR2 SYGVKD were looked up in the germline V gene. From its cysteine to its phenylalanine, the CDR3 spans 17 amino acids. Only the CDR3 portion is preserved as DNA: 51 bases, with reading frame beginning at the first base. As concerns this clonotype: No cognate antigen has been identified for it. No much larger clone is present one base from it, and per-base qualities are unavailable.

The sample was PBMCs from blood, taken approximately 25 months after vaccination. The TCR comes from a man aged 50-75 years who received an inactivated influenza vaccine. Donor details come from another sample of the same person, matched by shared clones. The sequence is built from TRBV10-3 and TRBJ2-3, with TRBD1 tentatively as D gene (6 bases match). This receptor carries the CDR3 CAISELQGAPRTDTQYF. The sequenced DNA: TGTGCCATCAGTGAATTACAGGGAGCTCCCAGGACAGATACGCAGTATTTT.